One sample yielded the 8 T cell receptor beta chains listed below, sequenced in a study of radiotherapy plus CTLA-4 blockade in lung cancer. Assay: immunoSEQ multiplex PCR; the TCRdb copy retains only in-frame clones and omits some. The table includes more than 95,000 clones, around 75% detected once. This material consisted of peripheral blood, taken from a patient treated with radiotherapy plus ipilimumab. All receptors derive from a human donor with non-small cell lung cancer who had a partial response to radiotherapy plus ipilimumab.

This rearrangement joins TRBV2 to TRBJ1-2, with TRBD1 matching over 9 bases. After removal of 5 bases from V and 7 bases from J, the junction contained 8 bases not matched to a gene. The CDR3 contains 14 residues. The germline V gene has CDR1 SNHLY and CDR2 FYNNEI. Here the CDR3 DNA reads TGTGCCAGCAGTAAAACACAGGGGGCGGGTGGCTACACCTTC. Its translation: CASSKTQGAGGYTF.

The chain carries TRBV4-2 and TRBJ2-5; 9 positions match TRBD1. Germline CDR1 reads LGHNA; CDR2 reads YNFKEQ. This CDR3 spans 17 amino acids. Unmatched junction bases numbered 13, after V lost 3 bases and J lost 5 bases. The CDR3: CASSQMNPGTGYETQYF. The CDR3 nucleotides are TGTGCCAGCAGCCAGATGAATCCCGGGACAGGGTACGAGACCCAGTACTTC.

The chain combines TRBV9 with TRBJ1-2; D may be TRBD1 (5 bases). The CDR3 is 13 amino acids. Germline CDR1 is SGDLS and CDR2 is YYNGEE. V was cut by 4 bases and J by 5 bases, with 12 bases left in between. Written as DNA, the CDR3 is TGTGCCAGCAGCTATATCGGGGGGTATGGCTACACCTTC. It yields the protein CASSYIGGYGYTF.

The sample holds a few counts of this clone. The V call is TRBV4-2, the J call TRBJ1-2; a possible D gene is TRBD1 (6 bases). Germline CDR1 LGHNA, CDR2 YNFKEQ. Trimming stripped 5 bases from V and 6 bases from J, with 19 bases between. The CDR3 is 15 residues long. This chain's CDR3 is CASSLEQGRRHGYTF. The CDR3 nucleotides are TGTGCCAGCAGCTTGGAACAGGGTCGCAGGCATGGCTACACCTTC.

This clone has just a few counts. This rearrangement joins TRBV28 to TRBJ1-1; TRBD1 might be the D (6 bases). V was shortened by 3 bases and J by 4 bases, with 12 bases between the two germline ends. The length of the CDR3 is 14 residues. Germline values: CDR1 MDHEN, CDR2 SYDVKM. The CDR3 DNA is TGTGCCAGCAGTTTGAAGGGGGTCGGCACTGAAGCTTTCTTT. This gives the protein CASSLKGVGTEAFF.

CDR3 sequence: CASNGQGLVRNTEAFF. As DNA, the CDR3 is TGTGCCAGCAACGGACAGGGACTCGTCCGGAACACTGAAGCTTTCTTT. The gene calls are TRBV2 and TRBJ1-1, with 8 bases fitting TRBD1. Looked up from germline, CDR1 is SNHLY and CDR2 is FYNNEI. The trim removed 7 bases at V and 1 base at J, leaving 11 bases unmatched. The CDR3 is made up of 16 amino acids. The entire variable domain, with the rest obtained from reference TRBV2 and TRBJ1-1, is as follows: EPEVTQTPSHQVTQMGQEVILRCVPISNHLYFYWYRQILGQKVEFLVSFYNNEISEKSEIFDDQFSVERPDGSNFTLKIRSTKLEDSAMYFCASNGQGLVRNTEAFFGQGTRLTVV.

This sequence joins TRBV10-1 and TRBJ2-7; possible D gene TRBD2, 5 bases. The CDR3 is 15 amino acids. Trimming stripped 3 bases from V and 2 bases from J, with 14 bases between. CDR1 and CDR2 (germline): WNHNN, SYGVQD (reference sequence). The CDR3 coding sequence is TGCGCCAGCAGTGATTTCGGGGTCGTGGCCTACGAGCAGTACTTC. This translates into CASSDFGVVAYEQYF.

The sample holds one count of this clone. In DNA, the CDR3 is TGCGCCAGCAGCTATAGTAAAAGGGGTGCCGGGGCCAACGTCCTGACTTTC. As protein: CASSYSKRGAGANVLTF. This chain joins TRBV5-1 and TRBJ2-6; possible D gene TRBD1, 5 bases. The CDR3 consists of 17 residues. The germline V gene has CDR1 SGHRS and CDR2 YFSETQ. V was pared by 3 bases and J by 4 bases, with 17 bases between.